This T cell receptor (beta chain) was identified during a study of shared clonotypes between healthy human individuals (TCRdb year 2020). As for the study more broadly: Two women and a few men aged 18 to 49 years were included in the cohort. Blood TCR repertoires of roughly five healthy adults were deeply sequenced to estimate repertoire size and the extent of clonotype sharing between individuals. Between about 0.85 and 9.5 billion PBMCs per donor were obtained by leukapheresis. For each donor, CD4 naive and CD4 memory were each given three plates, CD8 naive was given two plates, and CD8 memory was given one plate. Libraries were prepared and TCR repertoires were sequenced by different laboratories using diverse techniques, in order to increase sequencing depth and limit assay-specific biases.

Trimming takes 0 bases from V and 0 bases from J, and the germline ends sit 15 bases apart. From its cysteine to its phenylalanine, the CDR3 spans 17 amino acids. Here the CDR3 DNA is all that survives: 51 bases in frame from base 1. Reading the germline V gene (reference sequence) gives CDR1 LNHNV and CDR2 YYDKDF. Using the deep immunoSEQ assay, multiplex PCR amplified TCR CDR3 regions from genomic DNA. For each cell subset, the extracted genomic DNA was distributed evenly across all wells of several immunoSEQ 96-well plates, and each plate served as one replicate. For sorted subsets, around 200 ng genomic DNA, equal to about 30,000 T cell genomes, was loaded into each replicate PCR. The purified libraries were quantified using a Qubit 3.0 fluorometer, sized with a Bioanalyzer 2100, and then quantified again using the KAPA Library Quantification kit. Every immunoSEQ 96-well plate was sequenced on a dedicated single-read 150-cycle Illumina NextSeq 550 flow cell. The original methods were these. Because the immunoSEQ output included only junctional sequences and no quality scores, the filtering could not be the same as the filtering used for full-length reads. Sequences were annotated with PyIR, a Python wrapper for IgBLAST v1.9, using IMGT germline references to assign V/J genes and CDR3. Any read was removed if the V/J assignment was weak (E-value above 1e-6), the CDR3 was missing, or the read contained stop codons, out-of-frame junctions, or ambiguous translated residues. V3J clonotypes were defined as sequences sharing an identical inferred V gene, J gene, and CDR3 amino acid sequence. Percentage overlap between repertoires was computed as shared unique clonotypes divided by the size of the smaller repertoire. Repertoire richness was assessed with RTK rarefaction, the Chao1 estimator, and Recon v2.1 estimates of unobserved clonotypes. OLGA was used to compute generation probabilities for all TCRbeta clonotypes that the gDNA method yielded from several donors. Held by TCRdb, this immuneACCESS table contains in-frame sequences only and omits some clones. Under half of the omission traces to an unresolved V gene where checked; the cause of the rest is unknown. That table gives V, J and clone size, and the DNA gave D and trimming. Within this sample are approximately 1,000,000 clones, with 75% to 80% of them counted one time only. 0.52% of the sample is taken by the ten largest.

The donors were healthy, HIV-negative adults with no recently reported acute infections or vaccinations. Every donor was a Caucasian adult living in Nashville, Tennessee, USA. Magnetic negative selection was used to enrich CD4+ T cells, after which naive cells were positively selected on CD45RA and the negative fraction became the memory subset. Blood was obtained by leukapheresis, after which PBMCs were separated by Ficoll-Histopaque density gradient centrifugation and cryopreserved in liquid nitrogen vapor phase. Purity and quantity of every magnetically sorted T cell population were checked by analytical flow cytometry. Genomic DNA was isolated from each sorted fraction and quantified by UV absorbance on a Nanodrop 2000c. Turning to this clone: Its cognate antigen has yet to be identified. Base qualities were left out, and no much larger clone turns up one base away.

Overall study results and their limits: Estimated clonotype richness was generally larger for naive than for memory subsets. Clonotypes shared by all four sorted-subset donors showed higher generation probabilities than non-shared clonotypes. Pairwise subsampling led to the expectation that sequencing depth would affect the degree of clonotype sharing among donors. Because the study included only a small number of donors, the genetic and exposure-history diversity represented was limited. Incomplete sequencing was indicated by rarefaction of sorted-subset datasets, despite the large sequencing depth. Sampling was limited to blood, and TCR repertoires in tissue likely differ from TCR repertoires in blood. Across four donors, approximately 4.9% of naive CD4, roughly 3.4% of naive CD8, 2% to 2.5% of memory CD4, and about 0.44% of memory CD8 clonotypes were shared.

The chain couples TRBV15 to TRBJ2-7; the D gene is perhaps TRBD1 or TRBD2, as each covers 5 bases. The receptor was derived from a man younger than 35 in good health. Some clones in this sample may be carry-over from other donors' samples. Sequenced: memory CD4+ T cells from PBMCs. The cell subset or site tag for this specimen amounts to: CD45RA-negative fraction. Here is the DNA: TGTGCCACCAGCAGAGACCGCACAGGAGGAAACTCCTACGAGCAGTACTTC. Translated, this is CATSRDRTGGNSYEQYF. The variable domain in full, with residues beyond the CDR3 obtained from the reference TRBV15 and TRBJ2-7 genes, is DAMVIQNPRYQVTQFGKPVTLSCSQTLNHNVMYWYQQKSSQAPKLLFHYYDKDFNNEADTPDNFQSRRPNTSFCFLDIRSPGLGDTAMYLCATSRDRTGGNSYEQYFGPGTRLTVT.